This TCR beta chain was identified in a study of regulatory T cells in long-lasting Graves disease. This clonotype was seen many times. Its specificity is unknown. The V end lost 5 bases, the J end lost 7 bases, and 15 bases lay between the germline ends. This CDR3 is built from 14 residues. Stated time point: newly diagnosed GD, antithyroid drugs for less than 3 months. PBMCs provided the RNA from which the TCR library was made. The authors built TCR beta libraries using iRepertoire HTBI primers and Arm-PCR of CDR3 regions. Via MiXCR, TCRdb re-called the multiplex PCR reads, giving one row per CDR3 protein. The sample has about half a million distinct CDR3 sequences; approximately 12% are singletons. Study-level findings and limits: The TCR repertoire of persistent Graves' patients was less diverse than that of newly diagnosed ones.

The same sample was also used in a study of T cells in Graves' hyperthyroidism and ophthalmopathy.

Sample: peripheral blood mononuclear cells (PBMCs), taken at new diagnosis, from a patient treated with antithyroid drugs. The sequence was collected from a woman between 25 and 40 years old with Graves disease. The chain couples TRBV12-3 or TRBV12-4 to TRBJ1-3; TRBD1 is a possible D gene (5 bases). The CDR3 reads CASSLGDRYNTIYF. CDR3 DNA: TGTGCCAGCAGTCTAGGGGACCGCTACAACACCATATATTTT.